This T cell receptor beta chain was obtained from a study of cytomegalovirus exposure and HLA in healthy donors. Study background: The use of the same platform for the 95 to 150 validation repertoires and the approximately 730 first-cohort repertoires was reported by a later analysis.

TCRdb keeps only in-frame clones here, not all; method: immunoSEQ multiplex PCR. The top ten hold 1.2% of the sample, which has around 300,000 clones, around 87% seen once. This CDR3 has 14 residues. V was shortened by 0 bases and J by 4 bases, with 9 bases between the two germline ends. Germline V gene lookup returns CDR1 KGHSY and CDR2 FQNENV. Points from the study as a whole: It was confirmed in vitro that three of the CMV-associated chains were specific for CMV antigens. Reportedly, cytomegalovirus status was diagnosed with high sensitivity and specificity. Overall, under 200 TCR beta chains were annotated as cytomegalovirus-associated.

Details on this clone: Its matching antigen is unknown.

V and J are TRBV16 and TRBJ1-1; possibly TRBD1 for D (5 bases). The specimen sequenced was PBMCs. This sequence originates from a woman aged 25 to 39 in good health and CMV-seropositive. The CDR3 DNA follows: TGTGCCAGCAGCCAATCGGGGGTGGTCACTGAAGCTTTCTTT. Amino acid sequence: CASSQSGVVTEAFF.